Each of the 28 T cell receptor beta chains below was sequenced from the same sample in a study of blood T cell repertoires in COVID-19. Assay used: immunoSEQ multiplex PCR; TCRdb lists only in-frame clones, some missing. This sample yields fewer than 200,000 clones, of which 88% are seen a single time; roughly 25% belongs to the top ten. The sequenced sample was peripheral blood. These receptors all stem from a man between 60 and 75 years old with acute or convalescent COVID-19.

Note on this clone: Within the sample, other DNA sequences also encode this same CDR3. The rearrangement joins TRBV30 to TRBJ1-1; the D is unclear. Germline V gene data show CDR1 as GTSNPN and CDR2 as SVGIG (reference sequence). The CDR3 has 11 residues. V gave up 2 bases and J gave up 1 base, with 2 bases separating them. In DNA, the CDR3 is TGTGCCTGGAGTCGGAACACTGAAGCTTTCTTT. Protein sequence: CAWSRNTEAFF.

The chain has TRBV14 and TRBJ1-2, with D possibly being TRBD1 (6 bases). CDR3 size: 14 residues. Trimming removed 0 bases at V and 5 bases at J, with 10 bases between. The V gene's germline CDR1 is SGHDN and CDR2 FVKESK. In DNA form, the CDR3 reads TGTGCCAGCAGCCAAGACAGGGGAAGATATGGCTACACCTTC. Its protein is CASSQDRGRYGYTF.

In its sample, this clone was seen once. The rearrangement uses TRBV19 and TRBJ2-1, with 9 positions matching TRBD1. The germline CDR1 and CDR2 sequences are LNHDA and SQIVND (reference sequence). V lost 5 bases and J lost 4; bases outside the gene matches: 6. The CDR3 is 15 amino acids. CDR3 bases: TGTGCCAGTAGTCCAACGGGACAGGGATACAATGAGCAGTTCTTC. Translating it yields CASSPTGQGYNEQFF.

This clone has only a few counts. V and J are TRBV6-1 and TRBJ2-7; 8 bases align to TRBD1. Per germline, CDR1 MNHNS and CDR2 SASEGT. The CDR3 length is 14 residues. Germline trimming cut 1 base from V and 6 bases from J; bases unmatched to any gene: 5. In DNA, the CDR3 is TGTGCCAGCAGTGAAGAACAGGGGGTAACCGAGCAGTACGTC. Translating it yields CASSEEQGVTEQYV.

V and J are TRBV7-3 and TRBJ1-1; D possibly corresponds to TRBD1 (5 bases). Germline CDR1 SGHTA, CDR2 FQGTGA. The CDR3 is 13 amino acids. V was clipped by 2 bases and J by 12 bases, with 16 bases between them. In DNA, the CDR3 is TGTGCCAGCAGCTTATCGGTCGGGGGACTGACTTTCTTT. Its translation is CASSLSVGGLTFF.

The chain uses TRBV27 and TRBJ1-4, with TRBD1 matching 7 bases. Trimming at V came to 5 bases and at J to 4 bases, leaving 7 bases not matched to a gene. This CDR3 contains 15 residues. Germline V CDR1 and CDR2: MNHEY, SMNVEV (reference sequence). In DNA, the CDR3 is TGTGCCAGCAGTCCCTCGGGACAGAGTAATGAAAAACTGTTTTTT. This translates into CASSPSGQSNEKLFF.

V usage is TRBV15 and J usage is TRBJ1-3, with 9 bases identical to TRBD1. Germline CDR1 and CDR2: LNHNV and YYDKDF (reference sequence). This CDR3 is built from 14 residues. V lost 8 bases, J lost 2 bases, and 4 bases stayed unmatched. CDR3 amino acids: CATARDRAGNTIYF. The CDR3 coding sequence is TGTGCCACCGCCCGGGACAGGGCTGGAAACACCATATATTTT.

The chain couples TRBV6-1 to TRBJ2-7; D gene uncertain. Trimming left V 1 base short and J 2 bases short, with 6 bases between. Per germline, CDR1 MNHNS and CDR2 SASEGT. The length of the CDR3 is 13 residues. The CDR3 sequence: CASSEDPTYEQYV. The CDR3 bases are TGTGCCAGCAGTGAAGATCCTACCTACGAGCAGTACGTC.

The V call is TRBV6-5, the J call TRBJ2-3; 8 bases are a match to TRBD1. The CDR3 runs 16 residues. The germline V gene encodes CDR1 MNHEY and CDR2 SVGAGI. With V trimmed by 2 bases and J by 4 bases, 8 bases remained unmatched. The CDR3 loop reads CASSYDRAGGADTQYF. The CDR3 DNA is TGTGCCAGCAGTTACGATAGGGCAGGGGGCGCAGATACGCAGTATTTT.

The V gene is TRBV11-3, the J gene TRBJ2-2, with 12 nucleotides matching TRBD2. With 5 bases clipped from V and 0 bases from J, the junction kept 7 bases outside the gene matches. The CDR3 totals 18 residues. Looked up from germline, CDR1 is SGHNT and CDR2 is YENEEA. The CDR3 protein is CASSEGPSGGANTGELFF. The DNA for the CDR3 is TGTGCCAGCAGCGAGGGCCCTAGCGGGGGGGCGAACACCGGGGAGCTGTTTTTT. The full variable domain, in which reference TRBV11-3 and TRBJ2-2 provide the parts outside the CDR3, is EAGVVQSPRYKIIEKKQPVAFWCNPISGHNTLYWYLQNLGQGPELLIRYENEEAVDDSQLPKDRFSAERLKGVDSTLKIQPAELGDSAVYLCASSEGPSGGANTGELFFGEGSRLTVL.

This chain uses TRBV5-4 with TRBJ2-5; D is perhaps TRBD2 (6 bases). The V end lost 4 bases, the J end lost 2 bases, and 9 bases lay between the germline ends. Germline V gene lookup returns CDR1 SGHNT and CDR2 YYREEE (reference sequence). The CDR3 consists of 13 residues. The DNA for the CDR3 is TGTGCCAGCAGCCGCGGGGTACAAGAGACCCAGTACTTC. Translated, it gives CASSRGVQETQYF.

V and J are TRBV18 and TRBJ1-1; perhaps TRBD1 as D (5 bases). V lost 1 base and J lost 5, with 8 bases in between. The CDR3 runs 13 residues. Germline lookup yields CDR1 KGHSH and CDR2 LQKENI. CDR3 protein: CASSPLKGTEAFF. The CDR3 coding sequence is TGTGCCAGCTCACCACTTAAGGGGACTGAAGCTTTCTTT. Drawing the rest from reference TRBV18 and TRBJ1-1, the complete variable domain is NAGVMQNPRHLVRRRGQEARLRCSPMKGHSHVYWYRQLPEEGLKFMVYLQKENIIDESGMPKERFSAEFPKEGPSILRIQQVVRGDSAAYFCASSPLKGTEAFFGQGTRLTVV.

The rearrangement uses TRBV6-1 and TRBJ1-1, with 9 bases lining up with TRBD1. CDR3 length: 15 amino acids. V lost 3 bases, J lost 3 bases, and 5 bases stayed unmatched. CDR1 is MNHNS and CDR2 is SASEGT in the germline V gene. The CDR3 region has the DNA TGTGCCAGCAGTGAGCCCGGGACAGGGTACACTGAAGCTTTCTTT. The encoded protein is CASSEPGTGYTEAFF.

The table lists this clone with a count of one. The chain combines TRBV6-6 with TRBJ2-3, with D possibly being TRBD1 (6 bases). Germline lookup yields CDR1 MNHNY and CDR2 SVGAGI (reference sequence). The CDR3 has 15 amino acids. The ends were cut back, 4 bases at V and 2 bases at J, with 13 bases in the middle. DNA for the CDR3: TGTGCCAGCAGTTCCAGGGGCATCCACACAGATACGCAGTATTTT. Its protein product is CASSSRGIHTDTQYF.

J is TRBJ1-1 and V is TRBV6-5, with D possibly matching TRBD1 (5 bases). Trimming left V 6 bases short and J 2 bases short, with 13 bases between. The CDR3 loop spans 14 amino acids. The V gene's germline CDR1 is MNHEY and CDR2 SVGAGI. CDR3 sequence reads: CASRGIGANTEAFF. CDR3 DNA: TGTGCCAGCAGAGGCATAGGGGCAAACACTGAAGCTTTCTTT.

The rearrangement uses TRBV19 and TRBJ1-2, with a tentative D call TRBD1 (5 bases). The V and J ends lost 5 bases and 8 bases respectively, with 12 bases between them. Germline lookup yields CDR1 LNHDA and CDR2 SQIVND (reference sequence). The CDR3 runs 12 residues. The DNA of the CDR3 is TGTGCCAGTAGTCCGCAGGGTAGCGGCTACACCTTC. Translated, it gives CASSPQGSGYTF. Complete variable domain (other parts from reference TRBV19 and TRBJ1-2): DGGITQSPKYLFRKEGQNVTLSCEQNLNHDAMYWYRQDPGQGLRLIYYSQIVNDFQKGDIAEGYSVSREKKESFPLTVTSAQKNPTAFYLCASSPQGSGYTFGSGTRLTVV.

J is TRBJ2-4 and V is TRBV5-1; D possibly corresponds to TRBD2 (6 bases). The CDR3 has 17 amino acids. Deletions cut 3 bases from V and 7 bases from J, with 23 bases between. The germline gives CDR1 SGHRS, CDR2 YFSETQ. CDR3 sequence: CASSSGALRAGGNIQYF. The CDR3 region has the DNA TGCGCCAGCAGCTCCGGGGCCTTGAGGGCTGGGGGGAACATTCAGTACTTC.

This chain connects TRBV27 to TRBJ1-2, with TRBD1 matching over 7 bases. The CDR3 has 14 residues. J was trimmed by 4 bases and V by 7 bases; bases with no gene match: 9. CDR1 is MNHEY, CDR2 SMNVEV, per germline (reference sequence). The CDR3 nucleotides are TGTGCCAGCACCTCCTTACAGGGGTTCTATGGCTACACCTTC. Its translation: CASTSLQGFYGYTF.

The chain couples TRBV18 to TRBJ2-3, with 9 bases that match TRBD1. Germline CDR1 and CDR2: KGHSH and LQKENI. V lost 6 bases to trimming and J lost 3 bases; unmatched junction nucleotides: 4. CDR3 length equals 14 residues. CDR3 sequence: CASSLDRGTDTQYF. DNA of the CDR3: TGTGCCAGCTCCTTGGACAGGGGTACAGATACGCAGTATTTT.

The V gene is TRBV6-6, the J gene TRBJ1-4, with TRBD1 identical over 8 bases. The CDR3 extends over 14 amino acids. CDR1 MNHNY and CDR2 SVGAGI come from the germline V gene (reference sequence). J gave up 7 bases and V 4 bases, and 5 bases lay outside the gene matches. The CDR3 loop reads CASSFGQGGEKLFF. The CDR3 coding sequence is TGTGCCAGCAGTTTCGGACAGGGTGGTGAAAAACTGTTTTTT.

V and J are TRBV15 and TRBJ1-5, with 9 bases aligning to TRBD1. This CDR3 is 14 amino acids long. Trimming took 5 bases from V and 6 from J; bases not matched to a gene: 5. Germline V gene sequence: CDR1 LNHNV, CDR2 YYDKDF (reference sequence). The DNA of the CDR3 is TGTGCCACCAGCCGGGACAGGGTGAGTCAGCCCCAGCATTTT. Its translation: CATSRDRVSQPQHF.

A note on this clone: Other DNA sequences in the sample encode the same CDR3. The V gene is TRBV30, the J gene TRBJ1-5, with TRBD1 matching over 7 bases. Looked up from germline, CDR1 is GTSNPN and CDR2 is SVGIG (reference sequence). V dropped 1 base and J dropped 5; count of bases not matched to a gene: 2. The CDR3 contains 13 residues. The CDR3 region is CAWSGQGDQPQHF. The CDR3 DNA sequence: TGTGCCTGGAGTGGGCAGGGGGATCAGCCCCAGCATTTT.

V and J are TRBV6-1 and TRBJ1-1, with D unclear. The ends were cut back, 2 bases at V and 2 bases at J, with 6 bases in the middle. This CDR3 contains 13 residues. From germline, CDR1 is MNHNS and CDR2 SASEGT. The CDR3 protein is CASSEFRNTEAFF. DNA of the CDR3: TGTGCCAGCAGTGAATTTAGAAACACTGAAGCTTTCTTT.

This clone occurred once. The chain carries TRBV18 and TRBJ2-5, with TRBD1 matching 9 bases. Germline values: CDR1 KGHSH, CDR2 LQKENI. The CDR3 length is 14 residues. Trimming took 3 bases from V and 5 from J; bases not matched to a gene: 4. The CDR3 bases are TGTGCCAGCTCACCGGGACAGGGAGGCGAGACCCAGTACTTC. It yields the protein CASSPGQGGETQYF. The whole variable domain, filled in from reference TRBV18 and TRBJ2-5, reads NAGVMQNPRHLVRRRGQEARLRCSPMKGHSHVYWYRQLPEEGLKFMVYLQKENIIDESGMPKERFSAEFPKEGPSILRIQQVVRGDSAAYFCASSPGQGGETQYFGPGTRLLVL.

Only one count was recorded for this clone. The chain employs TRBV30 and TRBJ1-2; weak D call: TRBD1 (6 bases). The CDR3 consists of 14 residues. Germline-derived CDR1 and CDR2 are GTSNPN and SVGIG (reference sequence). V was clipped by 3 bases and J by 5 bases, with 16 bases between them. CDR3 bases: TGTGCCTGGAGCGACCGGACAGATCTATATGGCTACACCTTC. The encoded protein is CAWSDRTDLYGYTF.

The chain uses TRBV18 and TRBJ2-1, with TRBD2 matching over 12 bases. There are 15 residues in the CDR3. Looked up from germline, CDR1 is KGHSH and CDR2 is LQKENI. V lost 0 bases and J lost 10; bases outside the gene matches: 4. In DNA form, the CDR3 reads TGTGCCAGCTCACCACCGGCTAGCGGGGGGGGCGAGCAGTTCTTC. This gives the protein CASSPPASGGGEQFF. The whole variable domain, filled in from reference TRBV18 and TRBJ2-1, reads NAGVMQNPRHLVRRRGQEARLRCSPMKGHSHVYWYRQLPEEGLKFMVYLQKENIIDESGMPKERFSAEFPKEGPSILRIQQVVRGDSAAYFCASSPPASGGGEQFFGPGTRLTVL.

The chain employs TRBV12-3 or TRBV12-4 and TRBJ2-5; 8 positions match TRBD2. Germline trimming cut 7 bases from V and 4 bases from J; bases unmatched to any gene: 5. The CDR3 has 13 amino acids. The CDR3 sequence: CASTIAGPETQYF. DNA of the CDR3: TGTGCCAGCACTATAGCGGGGCCAGAGACCCAGTACTTC.

The chain joins TRBV29-1 to TRBJ2-3, with 11 bases aligning to TRBD2. V was pared by 2 bases and J by 0 bases, with 4 bases of the junction left unmatched. This CDR3 contains 16 residues. CDR1 is SQVTM and CDR2 is ANQGSEA in the germline V gene. CDR3 region: CSVETSGSPSTDTQYF. The CDR3, as DNA: TGCAGCGTTGAAACTAGCGGGAGTCCTAGCACAGATACGCAGTATTTT.